The sequence of this T cell receptor beta chain was determined in a study of blood T cell repertoires in COVID-19. Overall study context: Samples representing acute and convalescent COVID-19 were sourced from the United States, Italy and Spain. Nucleic acid was either cDNA or gDNA, and it came from T cells, B-cell-depleted T cells, or PBMCs.

In the original analysis: By means of reference gene primer amplification, nucleated cell counts were estimated. Clones were read by immunoSEQ multiplex PCR, and TCRdb kept only the in-frame ones, dropping some. That table is the source of V, J and clone size, and D and trimming were worked out from the DNA. The repertoire consists of more than 110,000 clones, with 79% occurring once and the leading ten covering roughly 3.6%. Germline trimming cut 2 bases from V and 12 bases from J; bases unmatched to any gene: 10. Germline CDR1 and CDR2: MDHEN and SYDVKM. This CDR3 is 15 amino acids long. This receptor was identified in a man aged 55 to 69 with acute or convalescent COVID-19. Sequencing was performed on peripheral blood. The rearrangement uses TRBV28 and TRBJ1-6; 7 nucleotides line up with TRBD1. DNA of the CDR3: TGTGCCAGCAGTTTAGGGGGGACAGCTATTAGACCCCTCCACTTT. As protein: CASSLGGTAIRPLHF.